This T cell receptor (beta chain) comes out of a study of blood T cell repertoires in COVID-19. Study-level background: Some COVID-19 samples were acute and others convalescent; all came from the United States, Italy and Spain.

With V trimmed by 6 bases and J by 5 bases, 8 bases remained unmatched. CDR3 length equals 14 residues. CDR1 and CDR2 (germline): SGHTA, FQGNSA. Sequenced by immunoSEQ multiplex PCR; TCRdb stores in-frame clones only, minus some. The sample carries 250,000 to 350,000 clones, around nine tenths recorded once. The sample was peripheral blood. The clonotype originates from a woman aged 70 to 79 with COVID-19, enrolled during active disease. The chain couples TRBV7-2 to TRBJ2-3; 7 positions match TRBD2. The CDR3 loop reads CASSPISGGDTQYF. Here the CDR3 DNA reads TGTGCCAGCAGTCCCATTTCGGGGGGAGATACGCAGTATTTT.